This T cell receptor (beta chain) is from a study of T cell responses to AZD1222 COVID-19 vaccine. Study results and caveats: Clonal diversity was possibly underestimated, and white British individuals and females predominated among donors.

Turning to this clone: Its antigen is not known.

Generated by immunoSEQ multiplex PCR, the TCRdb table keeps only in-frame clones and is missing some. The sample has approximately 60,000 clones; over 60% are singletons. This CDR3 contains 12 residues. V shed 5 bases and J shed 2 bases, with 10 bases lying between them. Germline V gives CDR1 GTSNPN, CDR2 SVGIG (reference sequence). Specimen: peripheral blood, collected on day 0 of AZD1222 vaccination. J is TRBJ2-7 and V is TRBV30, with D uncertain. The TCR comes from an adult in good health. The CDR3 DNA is TGTGCCTGGGATTCAGGAGCCTACGAGCAGTACTTC. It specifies CAWDSGAYEQYF.